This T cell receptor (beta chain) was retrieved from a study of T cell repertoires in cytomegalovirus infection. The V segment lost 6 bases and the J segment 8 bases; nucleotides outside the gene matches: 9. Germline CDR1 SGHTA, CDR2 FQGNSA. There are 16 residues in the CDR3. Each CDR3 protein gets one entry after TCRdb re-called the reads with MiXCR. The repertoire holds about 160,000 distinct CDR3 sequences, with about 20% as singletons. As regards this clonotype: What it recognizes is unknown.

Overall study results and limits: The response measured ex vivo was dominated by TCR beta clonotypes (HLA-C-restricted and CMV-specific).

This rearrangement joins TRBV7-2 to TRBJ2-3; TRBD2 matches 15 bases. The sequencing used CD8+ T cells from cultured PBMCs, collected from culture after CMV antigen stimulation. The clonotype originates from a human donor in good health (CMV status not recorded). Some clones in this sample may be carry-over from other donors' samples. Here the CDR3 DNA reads TGTGCCAGCAGTTGGACTAGCGGGGGGGTAGAGGGTACGCAGTATTTT. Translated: CASSWTSGGVEGTQYF.